The clone carrying this TCR beta chain was observed at least ten times. Its antigen is not known. TCRdb analysed the 5' RACE reads with MiXCR anew, one entry per CDR3 protein. The sample contains more than 150,000 distinct CDR3 sequences, roughly 20% of which appear only once. This entry is derived from a study of CD8 T cells in ankylosing spondylitis. Study results and caveats: Seven or eight highly homologous variants formed a TCR beta motif that appeared characteristic of ankylosing spondylitis blood. Past studies reported some motif variants in reactive arthritis synovial fluid and blood.

The CDR3 spans 12 residues. CDR1 MDHEN and CDR2 SYDVKM come from the germline V gene. With 4 bases removed from V and 5 bases from J, the gap between germline ends came to 9 bases. V and J are TRBV28 and TRBJ2-7; D possibly corresponds to TRBD1 (6 bases). The TCR was taken from a male donor aged 10 to 35 with ankylosing spondylitis or in good health (not recorded which). Material for sequencing was blood, either unsorted or a sorted T cell fraction (not recorded which). The CDR3 loop is CASSSRQDEQYF. For the CDR3, the DNA is TGTGCCAGCAGTTCCAGACAGGACGAGCAGTACTTC.